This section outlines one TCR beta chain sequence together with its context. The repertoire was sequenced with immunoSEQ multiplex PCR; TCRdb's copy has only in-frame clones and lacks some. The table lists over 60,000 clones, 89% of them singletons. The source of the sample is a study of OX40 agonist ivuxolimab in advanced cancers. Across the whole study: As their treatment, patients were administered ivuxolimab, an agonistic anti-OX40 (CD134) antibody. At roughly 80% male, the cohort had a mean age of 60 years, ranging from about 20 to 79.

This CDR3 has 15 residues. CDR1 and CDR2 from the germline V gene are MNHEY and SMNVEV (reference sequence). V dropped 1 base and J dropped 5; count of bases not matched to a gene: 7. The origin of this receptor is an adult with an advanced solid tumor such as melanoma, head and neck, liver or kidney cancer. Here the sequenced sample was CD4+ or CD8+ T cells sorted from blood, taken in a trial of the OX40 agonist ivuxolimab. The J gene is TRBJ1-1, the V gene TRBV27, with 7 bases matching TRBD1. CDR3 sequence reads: CASSLLGGGWTEAFF. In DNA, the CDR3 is TGTGCCAGCAGTTTATTGGGAGGGGGCTGGACTGAAGCTTTCTTT.